This TCR beta chain was profiled in a study of blood T cell repertoires in COVID-19. Only in-frame clones appear in the TCRdb table, and some are missing; sequencing was by immunoSEQ multiplex PCR. The table records roughly 36,000 clones, more than 90% of them present only once. V was trimmed by 3 bases and J by 0 bases, leaving 15 bases between them. The length of the CDR3 is 18 residues. Germline CDR1 and CDR2: MGHRA and YSYEKL. This receptor was obtained from a man aged 55 to 70 with active or convalescent COVID-19. The sequenced sample consisted of peripheral blood. The chain joins TRBV4-1 to TRBJ1-6; no reliable D call. The CDR3 bases are TGCGCCAGCAGCCAGAGGCCCCGCTATAGCTCCTATAATTCACCCCTCCACTTT. Its protein is CASSQRPRYSSYNSPLHF.